This T cell receptor (beta chain) was obtained from a study of OX40 agonist ivuxolimab in advanced cancers. As for the study in general: The study enrolled dose-escalation patients with hepatocellular carcinoma, melanoma, renal cell or head and neck cancer.

TCRdb's copy holds only in-frame clones and misses some; the assay was immunoSEQ multiplex PCR. The sample has roughly 51,000 clones; roughly 90% are singletons. The CDR3 spans 15 residues. Unmatched junction bases numbered 6, after V lost 5 bases and J lost 5 bases. The germline V gene encodes CDR1 MDHEN and CDR2 SYDVKM. Here the sequenced sample was CD4+ or CD8+ T cells sorted from blood, taken in a trial of the OX40 agonist ivuxolimab. The source of this sequence is an adult with an advanced solid tumor such as melanoma, head and neck, liver or kidney cancer. The rearrangement links TRBV28 to TRBJ2-7; 13 bases map to TRBD2. CDR3 region: CASSTRTSGSHEQYF. The CDR3 DNA is TGTGCCAGCAGTACTCGGACTAGCGGGAGCCACGAGCAGTACTTC.